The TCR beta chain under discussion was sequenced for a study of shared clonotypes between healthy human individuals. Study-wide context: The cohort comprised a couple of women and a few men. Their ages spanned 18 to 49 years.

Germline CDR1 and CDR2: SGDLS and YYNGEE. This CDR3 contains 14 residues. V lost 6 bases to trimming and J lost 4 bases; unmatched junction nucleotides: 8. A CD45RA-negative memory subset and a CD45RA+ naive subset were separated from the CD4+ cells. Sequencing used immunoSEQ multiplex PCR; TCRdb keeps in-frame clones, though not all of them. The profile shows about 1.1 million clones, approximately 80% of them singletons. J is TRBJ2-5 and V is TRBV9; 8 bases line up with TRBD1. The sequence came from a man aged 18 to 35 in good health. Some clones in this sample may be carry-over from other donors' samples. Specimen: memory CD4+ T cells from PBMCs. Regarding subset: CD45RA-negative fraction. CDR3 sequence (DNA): TGTGCCAGCAACCCCCAGGGGGCCGGAGAGACCCAGTACTTC. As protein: CASNPQGAGETQYF.